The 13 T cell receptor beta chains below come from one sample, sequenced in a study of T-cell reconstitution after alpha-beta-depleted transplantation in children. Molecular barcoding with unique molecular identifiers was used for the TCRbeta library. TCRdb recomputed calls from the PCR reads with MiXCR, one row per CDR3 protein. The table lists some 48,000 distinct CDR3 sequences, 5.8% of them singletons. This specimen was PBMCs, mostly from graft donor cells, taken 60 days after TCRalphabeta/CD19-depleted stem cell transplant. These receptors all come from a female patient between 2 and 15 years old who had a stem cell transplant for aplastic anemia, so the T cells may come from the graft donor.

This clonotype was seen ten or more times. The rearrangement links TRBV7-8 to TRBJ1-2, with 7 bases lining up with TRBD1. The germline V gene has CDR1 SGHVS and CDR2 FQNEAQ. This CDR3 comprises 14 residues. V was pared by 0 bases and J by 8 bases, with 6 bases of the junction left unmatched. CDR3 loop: CASSLAPQGVGYTF. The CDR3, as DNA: TGTGCCAGCAGCTTAGCGCCCCAGGGGGTCGGCTACACCTTC.

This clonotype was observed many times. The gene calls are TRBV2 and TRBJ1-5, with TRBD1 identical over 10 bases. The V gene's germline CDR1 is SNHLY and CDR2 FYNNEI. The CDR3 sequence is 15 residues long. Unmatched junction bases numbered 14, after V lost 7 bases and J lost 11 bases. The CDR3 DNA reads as TGTGCCAGCAAGGCGGACAGGGGGGGTCAACCAGCCCAGCATTTT. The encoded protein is CASKADRGGQPAQHF.

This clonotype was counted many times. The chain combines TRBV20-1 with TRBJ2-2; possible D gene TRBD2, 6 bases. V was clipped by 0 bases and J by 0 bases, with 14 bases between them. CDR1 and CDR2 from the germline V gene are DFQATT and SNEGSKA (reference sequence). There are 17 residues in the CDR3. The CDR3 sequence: CSARDSLLATNTGELFF. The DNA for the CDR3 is TGCAGTGCTAGAGATTCCTTACTAGCCACGAACACCGGGGAGCTGTTTTTT.

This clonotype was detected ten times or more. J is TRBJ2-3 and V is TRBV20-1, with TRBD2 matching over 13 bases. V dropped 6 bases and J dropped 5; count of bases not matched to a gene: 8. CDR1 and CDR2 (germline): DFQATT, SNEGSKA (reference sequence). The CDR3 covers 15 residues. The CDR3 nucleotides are TGCAGTGCGGAACTAGCGGGAGGGCCCGGAGATACGCAGTATTTT. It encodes CSAELAGGPGDTQYF.

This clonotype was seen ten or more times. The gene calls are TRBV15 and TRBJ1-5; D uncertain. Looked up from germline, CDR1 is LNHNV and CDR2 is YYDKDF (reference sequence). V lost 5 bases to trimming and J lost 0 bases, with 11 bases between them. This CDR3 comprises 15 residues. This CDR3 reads CATSALTHSNQPQHF. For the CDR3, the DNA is TGTGCCACCAGCGCCCTCACCCATAGCAATCAGCCCCAGCATTTT.

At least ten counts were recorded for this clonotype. CDR3 residues: CASSFSSGRGTGELFF. CDR3 coding DNA: TGCGCCAGCAGCTTTTCGAGCGGGAGAGGGACCGGGGAGCTGTTTTTT. The genes are TRBV5-1 and TRBJ2-2; 8 positions agree with TRBD2. The V gene's germline CDR1 is SGHRS and CDR2 YFSETQ. With V trimmed by 2 bases and J by 5 bases, 8 bases remained unmatched. The CDR3 is 16 amino acids.

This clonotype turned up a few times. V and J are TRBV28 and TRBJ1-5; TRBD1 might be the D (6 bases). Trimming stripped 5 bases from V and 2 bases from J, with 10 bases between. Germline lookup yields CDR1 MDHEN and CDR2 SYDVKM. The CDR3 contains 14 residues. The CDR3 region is CASSPWTGNQPQHF. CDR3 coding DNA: TGTGCCAGCAGTCCTTGGACAGGCAATCAGCCCCAGCATTTT.

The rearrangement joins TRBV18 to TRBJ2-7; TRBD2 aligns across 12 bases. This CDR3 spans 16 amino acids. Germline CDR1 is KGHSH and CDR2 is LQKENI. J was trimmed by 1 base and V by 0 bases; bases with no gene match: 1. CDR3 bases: TGTGCCAGCTCACCACCACTAGCGGGAGGTTCCTACGAGCAGTACTTC. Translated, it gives CASSPPLAGGSYEQYF. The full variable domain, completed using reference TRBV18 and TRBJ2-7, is NAGVMQNPRHLVRRRGQEARLRCSPMKGHSHVYWYRQLPEEGLKFMVYLQKENIIDESGMPKERFSAEFPKEGPSILRIQQVVRGDSAAYFCASSPPLAGGSYEQYFGPGTRLTVT.

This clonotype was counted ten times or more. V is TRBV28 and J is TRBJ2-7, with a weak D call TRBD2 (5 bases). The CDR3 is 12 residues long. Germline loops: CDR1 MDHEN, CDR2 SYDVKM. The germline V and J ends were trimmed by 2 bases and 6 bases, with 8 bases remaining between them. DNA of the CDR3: TGTGCCAGCAGTTTAGAGGGAACCGAGCAGTACTTC. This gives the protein CASSLEGTEQYF.

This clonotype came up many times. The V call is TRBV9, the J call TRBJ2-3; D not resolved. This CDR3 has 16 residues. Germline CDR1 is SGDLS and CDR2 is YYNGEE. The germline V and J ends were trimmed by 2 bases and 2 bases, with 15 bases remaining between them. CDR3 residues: CASSVSTPTNTDTQYF. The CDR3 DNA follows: TGTGCCAGCAGCGTCTCGACTCCGACCAACACAGATACGCAGTATTTT.

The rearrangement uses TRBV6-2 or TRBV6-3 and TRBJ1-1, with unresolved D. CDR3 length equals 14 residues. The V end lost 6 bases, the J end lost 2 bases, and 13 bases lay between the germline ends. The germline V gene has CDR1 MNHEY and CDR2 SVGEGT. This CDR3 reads CASSVSRGNTEAFF. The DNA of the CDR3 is TGTGCCAGCAGCGTGTCCCGGGGAAACACTGAAGCTTTCTTT.

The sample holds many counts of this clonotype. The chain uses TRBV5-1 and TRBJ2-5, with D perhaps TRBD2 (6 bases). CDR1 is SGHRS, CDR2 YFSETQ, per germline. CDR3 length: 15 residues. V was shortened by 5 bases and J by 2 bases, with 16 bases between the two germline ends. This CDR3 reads CASSSTRKSQETQYF. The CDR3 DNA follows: TGCGCCAGCAGTTCGACTAGAAAGTCTCAAGAGACCCAGTACTTC.

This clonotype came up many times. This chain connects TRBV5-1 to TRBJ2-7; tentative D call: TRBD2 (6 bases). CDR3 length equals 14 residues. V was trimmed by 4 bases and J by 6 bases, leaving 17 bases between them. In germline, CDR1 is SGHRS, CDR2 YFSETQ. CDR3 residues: CASSLDGSGREQYF. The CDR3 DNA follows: TGCGCCAGCAGCCTTGACGGGAGCGGACGCGAGCAGTACTTC.